This record covers a single TCR beta chain. V was cut by 7 bases and J by 2 bases, with 14 bases left in between. Germline V gene lookup returns CDR1 SGDLS and CDR2 YYNGEE. The CDR3 extends over 14 amino acids. The participants were between roughly 18 and 89 years old and came from some 23 US areas. Participants' own reports of clinical history determined their cohort assignment. Clones were read by immunoSEQ multiplex PCR, and TCRdb kept only the in-frame ones, dropping some. The sample consists of approximately 220,000 clones, approximately 86% of them appearing once. This specimen belongs to a study of blood T cell repertoires in COVID-19. Study summary: Sample material is recorded as cDNA or gDNA derived from T cells, B-cell-depleted T cells, or PBMCs.

The specimen was PBMCs or T cells enriched from blood (not recorded which). This sequence joins TRBV9 and TRBJ2-3; maybe TRBD2 (6 bases). This clonotype originated in a woman between 25 and 40 years old who had been exposed to COVID-19. DNA for the CDR3: TGTGCCAGCCCACCGCGGGGAAACACAGATACGCAGTATTTT. Its protein is CASPPRGNTDTQYF. The full variable domain, with the rest looked up from reference TRBV9 and TRBJ2-3, is DSGVTQTPKHLITATGQRVTLRCSPRSGDLSVYWYQQSLDQGLQFLIQYYNGEERAKGNILERFSAQQFPDLHSELNLSSLELGDSALYFCASPPRGNTDTQYFGPGTRLTVL.